Following are 26 T cell receptor beta chains from one sample sequenced in a study of cytomegalovirus exposure and HLA in healthy donors. In the PCR, 60 Vbeta and 13 Jbeta primers were used. Data came from immunoSEQ multiplex PCR; TCRdb stores just in-frame clones and leaves some out. The data contain 130,000 to 150,000 clones, about 80% of them singletons. The sequenced sample consisted of PBMCs. The receptors were sampled from a woman between 55 and 75 years old in good health and CMV-seropositive.

The chain employs TRBV5-5 and TRBJ1-4; unclear D gene. Trimming took off 1 base at V and 7 bases at J, with 8 bases between the two ends. This CDR3 is 13 amino acids long. Per the germline V gene, CDR1 is SGHKS and CDR2 is YYEKEE (reference sequence). The CDR3: CASSLFPGEKLFF. Here the CDR3 DNA reads TGTGCCAGCAGCTTGTTTCCGGGTGAAAAACTGTTTTTT.

This clone has just one count. The V call is TRBV27, the J call TRBJ2-3; perhaps TRBD1 as D (5 bases). The ends were cut back, 11 bases at V and 4 bases at J, with 13 bases in the middle. Germline loops: CDR1 MNHEY, CDR2 SMNVEV (reference sequence). The CDR3 loop spans 12 amino acids. CDR3 bases: TGTGCCGTCAGGGATTTGGCAGATACGCAGTATTTT. It encodes CAVRDLADTQYF.

The J gene is TRBJ2-3, the V gene TRBV27; maybe TRBD2 (6 bases). V lost 3 bases and J 1 base, leaving 17 bases between the germline ends. CDR3 length: 17 amino acids. Germline-derived CDR1 and CDR2 are MNHEY and SMNVEV (reference sequence). The CDR3 DNA is TGTGCCAGCAGTTTGTATCTAGCGCATGAGGGCACAGATACGCAGTATTTT. Translation: CASSLYLAHEGTDTQYF.

This clone was observed at least ten times. The chain joins TRBV19 to TRBJ2-3; D is perhaps TRBD2 (7 bases). Trimming removed 7 bases from V and 2 bases from J, with 22 bases in between. The CDR3 is made up of 17 amino acids. Germline-derived CDR1 and CDR2 are LNHDA and SQIVND (reference sequence). The CDR3 DNA follows: TGTGCCAGTAACCCCGGTGGGGGGGCCATGATCACAGATACGCAGTATTTT. This encodes CASNPGGGAMITDTQYF. The full variable domain, completed using reference TRBV19 and TRBJ2-3, is DGGITQSPKYLFRKEGQNVTLSCEQNLNHDAMYWYRQDPGQGLRLIYYSQIVNDFQKGDIAEGYSVSREKKESFPLTVTSAQKNPTAFYLCASNPGGGAMITDTQYFGPGTRLTVL.

Only a few counts were recorded for this clone. This chain uses TRBV28 with TRBJ2-1, with D possibly TRBD2 on 6 matching bases. V lost 4 bases to trimming and J lost 6 bases, with 13 bases between them. CDR3 length: 14 amino acids. The V gene's germline CDR1 is MDHEN and CDR2 SYDVKM. CDR3 sequence: CASSSRPEGNEQFF. The CDR3, as DNA: TGTGCCAGCAGTTCTCGACCGGAGGGCAATGAGCAGTTCTTC.

V usage is TRBV18 and J usage is TRBJ1-5; TRBD1 is a possible D gene (6 bases). This CDR3 has 15 amino acids. With 2 bases removed from V and 7 bases from J, the gap between germline ends came to 15 bases. Germline-derived CDR1 and CDR2 are KGHSH and LQKENI. CDR3 nucleotide sequence: TGTGCCAGCTCACCAGGACCCACAGGGAACCAGCCCCAGCATTTT. Protein sequence: CASSPGPTGNQPQHF.

The chain links TRBV5-5 to TRBJ1-2; D remains unclear. Between the trimmed V and J ends, which lost 2 bases and 0 bases, there was a span of 5 bases. This CDR3 is 13 amino acids long. From germline, CDR1 is SGHKS and CDR2 YYEKEE (reference sequence). The CDR3 nucleotides read TGTGCCAGCAGCTTCCTAGCTAACTATGGCTACACCTTC. It specifies CASSFLANYGYTF.

CDR3 bases: TGTGCCAGCAGCTTACTAGCGGGAGGTCTTTCTTTGGAGACCCAGTACTTC. It is translated as CASSLLAGGLSLETQYF. The genes are TRBV7-2 and TRBJ2-5; 11 bases match TRBD2. Germline CDR1 SGHTA, CDR2 FQGNSA. The CDR3 length is 17 residues. V was clipped by 2 bases and J by 5 bases; unmatched bases: 10. Using reference TRBV7-2 and TRBJ2-5 for the parts outside the CDR3, the full variable domain is GAGVSQSPSNKVTEKGKDVELRCDPISGHTALYWYRQSLGQGLEFLIYFQGNSAPDKSGLPSDRFSAERTGGSVSTLTIQRTQQEDSAVYLCASSLLAGGLSLETQYFGPGTRLLVL.

This chain joins TRBV5-1 and TRBJ2-6, with TRBD1 matching over 7 bases. V dropped 4 bases and J dropped 0; count of bases not matched to a gene: 7. The CDR3 consists of 17 residues. Germline CDR1 SGHRS, CDR2 YFSETQ. CDR3 sequence: CASSPRDSSSGANVLTF. The CDR3 nucleotides are TGCGCCAGCAGCCCCCGGGACAGTTCCTCTGGGGCCAACGTCCTGACTTTC.

The chain links TRBV11-2 to TRBJ2-5; D remains ambiguous. Trimming cost V 0 bases and J 5 bases, with 10 bases left between them. The CDR3 loop spans 14 amino acids. Germline CDR1 and CDR2: SGHAT and FQNNGV. The CDR3 coding sequence is TGTGCCAGCAGCTTAGATCCCGGGTCGGAGACCCAGTACTTC. This codes for CASSLDPGSETQYF.

This chain links TRBV6-6 with TRBJ2-7, with TRBD1 as a possible D gene (5 bases). V gave up 6 bases and J gave up 0 bases, with 15 bases separating them. Germline CDR1 MNHNY, CDR2 SVGAGI (reference sequence). This CDR3 is 15 amino acids long. The CDR3 sequence: CASSSPMTASYEQYF. The DNA of the CDR3 is TGTGCCAGCAGCTCGCCTATGACAGCCTCCTACGAGCAGTACTTC.

J is TRBJ2-5 and V is TRBV5-1; TRBD2 matches 7 bases. From germline, CDR1 is SGHRS and CDR2 YFSETQ. This CDR3 is 16 amino acids long. The V segment lost 0 bases and the J segment 1 base; nucleotides outside the gene matches: 6. CDR3 in amino acids: CASSLAGAGAQETQYF. In DNA form, the CDR3 reads TGCGCCAGCAGCTTGGCGGGCGCGGGAGCCCAAGAGACCCAGTACTTC.

The chain employs TRBV10-3 and TRBJ2-3, with D possibly matching TRBD1 (5 bases). Germline V CDR1 and CDR2: ENHRY, SYGVKD. The CDR3 has 14 amino acids. V was shortened by 1 base and J by 6 bases, with 11 bases between the two germline ends. CDR3 protein: CAISEYPGSDTQYF. CDR3 bases: TGTGCCATCAGTGAGTACCCAGGGTCGGATACGCAGTATTTT.

The chain employs TRBV7-3 and TRBJ2-1; D possibly corresponds to TRBD2 (6 bases). The CDR3 extends over 12 amino acids. Trimming took off 2 bases at V and 8 bases at J, with 7 bases between the two ends. Per the germline V gene, CDR1 is SGHTA and CDR2 is FQGTGA. The CDR3: CASSLGGDEQFF. In DNA, the CDR3 is TGTGCCAGCAGCTTAGGCGGGGATGAGCAGTTCTTC.

A few counts support this clone. The chain combines TRBV19 with TRBJ1-1; 8 bases align to TRBD1. There are 13 residues in the CDR3. J was trimmed by 6 bases and V by 2 bases; bases with no gene match: 2. Germline V lookup: CDR1 LNHDA, CDR2 SQIVND (reference sequence). The CDR3 reads CASSIQGAAEAFF. The DNA for the CDR3 is TGTGCCAGTAGTATACAGGGGGCTGCTGAAGCTTTCTTT.

This clone was detected a few times. The sample contains more than one DNA sequence encoding this CDR3. The chain has TRBV4-2 and TRBJ2-7; maybe TRBD2 (5 bases). V was trimmed by 0 bases and J by 0 bases, leaving 9 bases between them. Per germline, CDR1 LGHNA and CDR2 YNFKEQ. The CDR3 runs 15 residues. CDR3 amino acids: CASSQDLGSSYEQYF. CDR3 coding DNA: TGTGCCAGCAGCCAAGATCTGGGGAGCTCCTACGAGCAGTACTTC.

This clone has only a few counts. The CDR3 reads CASSSGQGTDTQYF. For the CDR3, the DNA is TGTGCCAGCAGCTCGGGACAGGGAACAGATACGCAGTATTTT. J is TRBJ2-3 and V is TRBV7-2, with 9 nucleotides matching TRBD1. V shed 4 bases, J shed 3 bases, and the junction held 2 bases outside the gene matches. The CDR3 has 14 residues. Germline values: CDR1 SGHTA, CDR2 FQGNSA.

This clone showed up just a few times. The rearrangement uses TRBV5-8 and TRBJ1-2; D uncertain. CDR1 is SGHTS and CDR2 is YDEGEE in the germline V gene. With 0 bases removed from V and 14 bases from J, the gap between germline ends came to 11 bases. The CDR3 is made up of 11 amino acids. The chain's CDR3 is CASSLVWAETF. The CDR3 nucleotides are TGTGCCAGCAGCTTGGTCTGGGCAGAAACCTTC.

The chain combines TRBV21-1 with TRBJ1-1; the tabulated D call, TRBD1, remains unverified against the DNA. TRBV21-1 is recorded as a pseudogene. This CDR3 has 12 amino acids. CDR3 residues: CASSNGTEEAFF. The CDR3 nucleotides read TGTGCCAGCAGCAACGGGACAGAGGAAGCTTTCTTT.

This sequence joins TRBV9 and TRBJ2-7; D is perhaps TRBD2 (6 bases). CDR3 length: 15 residues. With 0 bases removed from V and 7 bases from J, the gap between germline ends came to 17 bases. Germline lookup yields CDR1 SGDLS and CDR2 YYNGEE. The CDR3 reads CASSVGWGTSTEQYF. The CDR3 bases are TGTGCCAGCAGCGTAGGATGGGGAACTAGCACTGAGCAGTACTTC.

The chain employs TRBV28 and TRBJ1-5; TRBD1 matches 11 bases. After removal of 5 bases from V and 2 bases from J, the junction contained 11 bases not matched to a gene. The CDR3 extends over 18 amino acids. Germline V CDR1 and CDR2: MDHEN, SYDVKM. CDR3 coding DNA: TGTGCCAGCAGTCCCCAATCGGACAGGGGGCCCGGCAATCAGCCCCAGCATTTT. This sequence encodes CASSPQSDRGPGNQPQHF. Variable domain in full (rest from reference TRBV28 and TRBJ1-5): DVKVTQSSRYLVKRTGEKVFLECVQDMDHENMFWYRQDPGLGLRLIYFSYDVKMKEKGDIPEGYSVSREKKERFSLILESASTNQTSMYLCASSPQSDRGPGNQPQHFGDGTRLSIL.

The chain joins TRBV6-1 to TRBJ1-1; weak D call: TRBD1 (6 bases). The CDR3 contains 14 residues. Per germline, CDR1 MNHNS and CDR2 SASEGT. Trimming took off 11 bases at V and 3 bases at J, with 19 bases between the two ends. CDR3 DNA sequence: TGTGCCGGCCGGGACACCGCTTTTGACACTGAAGCTTTCTTT. It encodes CAGRDTAFDTEAFF.

The chain carries TRBV19 and TRBJ1-1; D is ambiguous. This CDR3 has 13 residues. Germline CDR1 LNHDA, CDR2 SQIVND (reference sequence). V lost 7 bases, J lost 5 bases, and 14 bases lay in between. CDR3 sequence reads: CASKNQGGTEAFF. CDR3 nucleotides: TGTGCCAGTAAGAACCAAGGCGGGACTGAAGCTTTCTTT. The variable domain in full, with the rest retrieved from reference TRBV19 and TRBJ1-1, is DGGITQSPKYLFRKEGQNVTLSCEQNLNHDAMYWYRQDPGQGLRLIYYSQIVNDFQKGDIAEGYSVSREKKESFPLTVTSAQKNPTAFYLCASKNQGGTEAFFGQGTRLTVV.

The chain employs TRBV7-9 and TRBJ2-4; D may be TRBD2 (7 bases). The CDR3 covers 16 residues. The V gene's germline CDR1 is SEHNR and CDR2 FQNEAQ (reference sequence). Trimming cost V 3 bases and J 1 base, with 13 bases left between them. Here the CDR3 DNA reads TGTGCCAGCAGCTTTGGGGGGGCCGACGCCAAAAACATTCAGTACTTC. It translates to CASSFGGADAKNIQYF.

The CDR3 DNA reads TGTGCCAGCAGCTTGATCGGGCTAGCGGCCCTCCAAGAGACCCAGTACTTC. Translating it yields CASSLIGLAALQETQYF. The chain employs TRBV5-5 and TRBJ2-5; 7 bases map to TRBD2. CDR3 size: 17 residues. Germline CDR1 reads SGHKS; CDR2 reads YYEKEE (reference sequence). Trimming at V came to 1 base and at J to 1 base, leaving 10 bases not matched to a gene.

The table lists this clone with a few counts. This sequence joins TRBV19 and TRBJ2-1, with TRBD2 matching over 9 bases. The CDR3 sequence is 14 residues long. J lost 7 bases, V lost 4 bases, and 5 bases had no gene match. Germline values: CDR1 LNHDA, CDR2 SQIVND (reference sequence). The CDR3 nucleotides are TGTGCCAGTAGTAGGGTAGCGGGAGTAAATGAGCAGTTCTTC. This encodes CASSRVAGVNEQFF. Variable domain in full (rest from reference TRBV19 and TRBJ2-1): DGGITQSPKYLFRKEGQNVTLSCEQNLNHDAMYWYRQDPGQGLRLIYYSQIVNDFQKGDIAEGYSVSREKKESFPLTVTSAQKNPTAFYLCASSRVAGVNEQFFGPGTRLTVL.